A few counts support the clone carrying this T cell receptor beta chain. Its matching antigen is unknown. Vbeta (60) and Jbeta (13) primers were used in the PCR. TCRdb keeps only in-frame clones here, not all; method: immunoSEQ multiplex PCR. The data contain roughly 150,000 clones, roughly 80% of them singletons. This record comes from a study of cytomegalovirus exposure and HLA in healthy donors. At the level of the study: The Caucasian-associated ancestry cluster held roughly 84% of around 380 genotyped donors. Whole-study results and caveats: Among immune exposure information, only CMV serostatus was available. The likely origin of a cluster of highly shared sequence variants was a sequencing artifact.

The CDR3 length is 18 residues. CDR1 SGDLS and CDR2 YYNGEE come from the germline V gene. Germline trimming cut 3 bases from V and 0 bases from J; bases unmatched to any gene: 6. The V call is TRBV9, the J call TRBJ2-5; 15 bases match TRBD2. The sequenced sample was PBMCs. The source is a female donor in good health and CMV-seronegative. CDR3 in amino acids: CASSAGLAGGLYQETQYF. CDR3 nucleotides: TGTGCCAGCAGCGCGGGACTAGCGGGGGGACTGTACCAAGAGACCCAGTACTTC. Full variable domain (remainder filled in from reference TRBV9 and TRBJ2-5): DSGVTQTPKHLITATGQRVTLRCSPRSGDLSVYWYQQSLDQGLQFLIQYYNGEERAKGNILERFSAQQFPDLHSELNLSSLELGDSALYFCASSAGLAGGLYQETQYFGPGTRLLVL.